These 23 T cell receptor beta chains came from one sample sequenced in a study of cytomegalovirus exposure and HLA in healthy donors. The study ran its PCR with 60 Vbeta and 13 Jbeta primers. Repertoires were generated with immunoSEQ multiplex PCR, while TCRdb's copy carries only in-frame clones and drops some. The sample shows about 130,000 clones, under 85% of them seen only once. Sample: PBMCs. The receptors derive from a boy aged 5-17 years in good health and CMV-seronegative.

This rearrangement joins TRBV4-3 to TRBJ1-5; D remains unclear. CDR1 is LGHNA, CDR2 YSLEER, per germline. There are 17 residues in the CDR3. Deletions cut 0 bases from V and 4 bases from J, with 16 bases between. CDR3 amino acids: CASSQEVIVGENQPQHF. In nucleotides, the CDR3 is TGCGCCAGCAGCCAAGAGGTCATCGTAGGAGAAAATCAGCCCCAGCATTTT.

This chain links TRBV12-5 with TRBJ1-2; D perhaps matches TRBD1 (6 bases). Germline CDR1 reads LGHNT; CDR2 reads FRNRAP. The CDR3 has 14 amino acids. With 5 bases removed from V and 0 bases from J, the gap between germline ends came to 10 bases. CDR3 residues: CASGRDTPNYGYTF. The CDR3 DNA is TGTGCTAGTGGTAGGGACACCCCTAACTATGGCTACACCTTC.

This rearrangement joins TRBV27 to TRBJ1-4; D is unresolved. V lost 6 bases to trimming and J lost 8 bases, with 19 bases between them. In germline, CDR1 is MNHEY, CDR2 SMNVEV (reference sequence). The CDR3 is 15 residues long. The CDR3 region is CASRNIGLGGEKLFF. The DNA for the CDR3 is TGTGCCAGCAGGAATATCGGACTCGGAGGAGAAAAACTGTTTTTT.

This rearrangement joins TRBV30 to TRBJ1-2; 7 bases are shared with TRBD1. The junction had 15 bases not matched to a gene; V was cut back by 4 bases and J by 4 bases. The CDR3 has 16 amino acids. The germline V gene has CDR1 GTSNPN and CDR2 SVGIG (reference sequence). CDR3 DNA: TGTGCCTGGACTCCGACCGAGACAGGGCAGCTCTATGGCTACACCTTC. This sequence encodes CAWTPTETGQLYGYTF. The full variable domain, completed using reference TRBV30 and TRBJ1-2, is SQTIHQWPATLVQPVGSPLSLECTVEGTSNPNLYWYRQAAGRGLQLLFYSVGIGQISSEVPQNLSASRPQDRQFILSSKKLLLSDSGFYLCAWTPTETGQLYGYTFGSGTRLTVV.

The CDR3 sequence is CSVVGLLNTEAFF. Here the CDR3 DNA reads TGCAGCGTTGTTGGCTTATTGAACACTGAAGCTTTCTTT. The chain is built from TRBV29-1 and TRBJ1-1; D call uncertain. Between the trimmed V and J ends, which lost 4 bases and 0 bases, there was a span of 9 bases. CDR3 size: 13 residues. Germline assignment: CDR1 SQVTM and CDR2 ANQGSEA.

V usage is TRBV7-2 and J usage is TRBJ1-4, with a possible D match to TRBD1 (5 bases). V was pared by 5 bases and J by 14 bases, with 21 bases between. CDR3 length: 14 residues. Per the germline V gene, CDR1 is SGHTA and CDR2 is FQGNSA. CDR3 coding DNA: TGTGCCAGCAGCCTGGAGGGACCGCACGGTGGGCTGTTTTTT. This encodes CASSLEGPHGGLFF.

The CDR3 region has the DNA TGTGCCAGCAGCTTAGATCCAGGGACCTACAATGAGCAGTTCTTC. As protein: CASSLDPGTYNEQFF. The chain recombines TRBV7-3 with TRBJ2-1; D is possibly TRBD1 (5 bases). The V end was cut by 2 bases, the J end by 2 bases, with 10 bases between. CDR1 and CDR2 from the germline V gene are SGHTA and FQGTGA. This CDR3 is 15 amino acids long. Complete variable domain (other parts from reference TRBV7-3 and TRBJ2-1): GAGVSQTPSNKVTEKGKYVELRCDPISGHTALYWYRQSLGQGPEFLIYFQGTGAADDSGLPNDRFFAVRPEGSVSTLKIQRTERGDSAVYLCASSLDPGTYNEQFFGPGTRLTVL.

The chain uses TRBV4-3 and TRBJ2-3, with 9 bases that match TRBD2. There are 16 residues in the CDR3. Germline CDR1 LGHNA, CDR2 YSLEER. With 1 base clipped from V and 2 bases from J, the junction kept 4 bases outside the gene matches. This chain's CDR3 is CASSQAERGVTDTQYF. CDR3 sequence (DNA): TGCGCCAGCAGCCAAGCGGAGCGGGGGGTCACAGATACGCAGTATTTT.

This sequence joins TRBV9 and TRBJ1-2; possibly TRBD1 for D (6 bases). V shed 3 bases and J shed 5 bases, with 14 bases lying between them. Germline-derived CDR1 and CDR2 are SGDLS and YYNGEE. The CDR3 is 14 amino acids. The DNA for the CDR3 is TGTGCCAGCAGCGCCGGGACAAATCCTTATGGCTACACCTTC. This translates into CASSAGTNPYGYTF.

This clone was recorded many times. The rearrangement links TRBV10-3 to TRBJ1-3, with D maybe TRBD1 (6 bases). V shed 11 bases and J shed 9 bases, with 17 bases lying between them. Germline V gene data show CDR1 as ENHRY and CDR2 as SYGVKD. The CDR3 runs 12 residues. CDR3: CAFMDSSSTIYF. For the CDR3, the DNA is TGTGCCTTCATGGACAGTTCGAGCACCATATATTTT.

V usage is TRBV11-2 and J usage is TRBJ1-2; 7 nucleotides match TRBD1. The CDR3 has 14 amino acids. The germline V gene encodes CDR1 SGHAT and CDR2 FQNNGV. V shed 1 base, J shed 4 bases, and the junction held 3 bases outside the gene matches. CDR3 amino acids: CASSLVDRSYGYTF. CDR3 DNA sequence: TGTGCCAGCAGCTTAGTGGACAGGTCCTATGGCTACACCTTC.

This rearrangement joins TRBV6-1 to TRBJ2-5; possible D gene TRBD2, 5 bases. The CDR3 loop spans 14 amino acids. CDR1 is MNHNS and CDR2 is SASEGT in the germline V gene. V was cut by 0 bases and J by 2 bases, with 7 bases left in between. CDR3 coding DNA: TGTGCCAGCAGTGAAGCGGGGAGACAAGAGACCCAGTACTTC. Translation gives CASSEAGRQETQYF.

The genes are TRBV18 and TRBJ1-2, with D hard to call. This CDR3 spans 15 amino acids. Germline V gene sequence: CDR1 KGHSH, CDR2 LQKENI. Trimming removed 2 bases from V and 3 bases from J, with 13 bases in between. The CDR3 DNA reads as TGTGCCAGCTCACCAACTTCGCTAACAGACTATGGCTACACCTTC. Amino acids: CASSPTSLTDYGYTF.

The J gene is TRBJ2-7, the V gene TRBV6-6, with 9 bases that match TRBD1. The germline V gene has CDR1 MNHNY and CDR2 SVGAGI (reference sequence). V lost 6 bases and J lost 5; bases outside the gene matches: 8. CDR3 length: 14 amino acids. In DNA form, the CDR3 reads TGTGCCAGCAGCCGGGACAGGGTTTCACACGAGCAGTACTTC. It specifies CASSRDRVSHEQYF.

This chain connects TRBV9 to TRBJ2-5; 9 bases match TRBD2. There are 17 residues in the CDR3. CDR1 is SGDLS, CDR2 YYNGEE, per germline. V was clipped by 0 bases and J by 1 base; unmatched bases: 7. The chain's CDR3 is CASSVAAGGRIQETQYF. DNA for the CDR3: TGTGCCAGCAGCGTAGCAGCGGGGGGCCGTATCCAAGAGACCCAGTACTTC.

The rearrangement uses TRBV9 and TRBJ2-1; D is possibly TRBD2 (5 bases). Deletions cut 3 bases from V and 5 bases from J, with 9 bases between. This CDR3 comprises 13 residues. The germline gives CDR1 SGDLS, CDR2 YYNGEE. As DNA, the CDR3 is TGTGCCAGCAGCGACCGGGAAGACAATGAGCAGTTCTTC. The encoded protein is CASSDREDNEQFF.

A remark on this clone: Compared with germline, one end of the junction differs, possibly owing to a read error. The V call is TRBV7-3, the J call TRBJ2-4; 10 nucleotides agree with TRBD1. This CDR3 has 12 residues. The V gene's germline CDR1 is SGHTA and CDR2 FQGTGA. The CDR3 spells CSSSLTNGQGDF. CDR3 bases: TGTTCCAGCAGCTTAACGAATGGACAGGGGGACTTC.

The chain recombines TRBV5-1 with TRBJ2-3; D call uncertain. This CDR3 region has 13 residues. Germline V gives CDR1 SGHRS, CDR2 YFSETQ. Trimming cost V 4 bases and J 6 bases, with 12 bases left between them. The CDR3 spells CASSTTYLDTQYF. CDR3 in DNA: TGCGCCAGCAGCACGACATATTTGGATACGCAGTATTTT.

In its sample, this clone was seen a few times. This chain links TRBV2 with TRBJ1-2, with a possible D match to TRBD1 (5 bases). This CDR3 is built from 14 residues. Between the trimmed V and J ends, which lost 0 bases and 7 bases, there was a span of 12 bases. Germline V gene sequence: CDR1 SNHLY, CDR2 FYNNEI. CDR3 sequence: CASSEAGGVVGYTF. CDR3 nucleotides: TGTGCCAGCAGTGAAGCGGGGGGGGTTGTTGGCTACACCTTC.

This clone appeared a few times. The chain combines TRBV7-2 with TRBJ2-7; D is unresolved. This CDR3 has 14 amino acids. Per the germline V gene, CDR1 is SGHTA and CDR2 is FQGNSA. Trimming removed 1 base from V and 5 bases from J, with 12 bases in between. The CDR3 nucleotides read TGTGCCAGCAGCTTAGTGGTAGTGGTTGACGAGCAGTACTTC. It specifies CASSLVVVVDEQYF. Full variable domain (outside the CDR3, taken from reference TRBV7-2 and TRBJ2-7): GAGVSQSPSNKVTEKGKDVELRCDPISGHTALYWYRQSLGQGLEFLIYFQGNSAPDKSGLPSDRFSAERTGGSVSTLTIQRTQQEDSAVYLCASSLVVVVDEQYFGPGTRLTVT.

V usage is TRBV9 and J usage is TRBJ1-2, with D possibly being TRBD1 (6 bases). The CDR3 covers 16 residues. Trimming pared 2 bases from V and 4 bases from J, leaving 18 bases between. Germline CDR1 is SGDLS and CDR2 is YYNGEE. Here the CDR3 DNA reads TGTGCCAGCAGCGTCAAAAGATGGGCAGGGGCCTATGGCTACACCTTC. It is translated as CASSVKRWAGAYGYTF.

The chain employs TRBV7-3 and TRBJ2-1; 9 bases match TRBD1. Germline V gene sequence: CDR1 SGHTA, CDR2 FQGTGA. V trimming: 1 base; J trimming: 6 bases; junction bases outside the gene matches: 10. The CDR3 totals 17 residues. CDR3 in DNA: TGTGCCAGCAGCTTAATCGCCGGGACAGGGCGCGTCAATGAGCAGTTCTTC. Its translation: CASSLIAGTGRVNEQFF.

The chain joins TRBV18 to TRBJ1-5, with D possibly TRBD1 on 6 matching bases. This CDR3 region has 16 residues. Deletions cut 0 bases from V and 7 bases from J, with 16 bases between. Germline CDR1 and CDR2: KGHSH and LQKENI. DNA for the CDR3: TGTGCCAGCTCACCACCTGAACAGGGACGCCGGCAGCCCCAGCATTTT. It codes for CASSPPEQGRRQPQHF.